This entry lists 3 T cell receptor beta chains sequenced from one sample in a study of radiotherapy plus CTLA-4 blockade in lung cancer. The table came from immunoSEQ multiplex PCR; TCRdb's copy has only in-frame clones and leaves some out. The table includes 25,000 to 35,000 clones, roughly 71% detected once. The material sequenced was peripheral blood, taken from a patient treated with radiotherapy plus ipilimumab. All receptors come from a human donor with non-small cell lung cancer whose response to radiotherapy plus ipilimumab could not be evaluated.

A few counts support this clone. One junction end disagrees with the germline gene, perhaps due to a read error. CDR3 DNA sequence: TGCGCCAGCAGCCAGATGACTAGCGGGAATACAGATACGCAGTATTTT. Residues: CASSQMTSGNTDTQYF. J is TRBJ2-3 and V is TRBV5-4, with 11 nucleotides matching TRBD2. Germline CDR1 is SGHNT and CDR2 is YYREEE (reference sequence). CDR3 length: 16 residues.

V is TRBV6-5 and J is TRBJ2-7; 9 bases are a match to TRBD1. V dropped 6 bases and J dropped 3; count of bases not matched to a gene: 9. Looked up from germline, CDR1 is MNHEY and CDR2 is SVGAGI. CDR3 length equals 15 residues. The CDR3 coding sequence is TGTGCCAGCAGATCCGCCGGGACAGGGCACTACGAGCAGTACTTC. It yields the protein CASRSAGTGHYEQYF.

This clone was seen once. This chain uses TRBV9 with TRBJ2-1, with TRBD2 matching over 7 bases. CDR1 SGDLS and CDR2 YYNGEE come from the germline V gene. With 0 bases clipped from V and 2 bases from J, the junction kept 8 bases outside the gene matches. The CDR3 covers 17 residues. The DNA for the CDR3 is TGTGCCAGCAGCGTAGCTACTGAACGGGGGGCCTACAATGAGCAGTTCTTC. The encoded protein is CASSVATERGAYNEQFF.